Below are 20 T cell receptor beta chains sequenced from a single sample in a study of cytomegalovirus exposure and HLA in healthy donors. PCR was performed using 60 Vbeta and 13 Jbeta primers. Method: immunoSEQ multiplex PCR; TCRdb's copy keeps in-frame clones and lacks some. The top ten hold 1.5% to 2% of the sample, which has about 59,000 clones, approximately 80% seen once. Material for sequencing was PBMCs. All receptors derive from a human donor in good health.

V usage is TRBV6-5 and J usage is TRBJ2-5; D call uncertain. CDR3 length: 13 amino acids. With 6 bases removed from V and 1 base from J, the gap between germline ends came to 9 bases. CDR1 MNHEY and CDR2 SVGAGI come from the germline V gene. The CDR3 coding sequence is TGTGCCAGCAGGGGCACAACCCAAGAGACCCAGTACTTC. Amino acids: CASRGTTQETQYF.

The chain couples TRBV2 to TRBJ1-5; no reliable D call. The CDR3 is 14 amino acids. V was trimmed by 7 bases and J by 0 bases, leaving 10 bases between them. Germline V CDR1 and CDR2: SNHLY, FYNNEI. CDR3 bases: TGTGCCAGCACCCGTGAGAATAGCAATCAGCCCCAGCATTTT. It yields the protein CASTRENSNQPQHF. The variable domain in full, with the rest retrieved from reference TRBV2 and TRBJ1-5, is EPEVTQTPSHQVTQMGQEVILRCVPISNHLYFYWYRQILGQKVEFLVSFYNNEISEKSEIFDDQFSVERPDGSNFTLKIRSTKLEDSAMYFCASTRENSNQPQHFGDGTRLSIL.

The chain is built from TRBV19 and TRBJ2-2, with 8 bases aligning to TRBD1. Losses at the gene ends were 5 bases for V and 5 bases for J; bases not matched to a gene: 7. CDR3 length equals 15 residues. CDR1 and CDR2 (germline): LNHDA, SQIVND (reference sequence). This CDR3 is CASSAPGQVTGELFF. The CDR3 DNA reads TGTGCCAGTAGTGCCCCGGGACAGGTGACCGGGGAGCTGTTTTTT.

The chain links TRBV9 to TRBJ2-3; 12 bases fit TRBD2. Trimming removed 1 base from V and 7 bases from J; junction bases left unmatched: 4. The V gene's germline CDR1 is SGDLS and CDR2 YYNGEE. This CDR3 spans 15 amino acids. The CDR3 DNA reads TGTGCCAGCAGCGTATCTAGCGGGGGGGCGTATACGCAGTATTTT. It is translated as CASSVSSGGAYTQYF.

This chain links TRBV11-2 with TRBJ1-2; D may be TRBD1 (6 bases). The CDR3 is made up of 13 amino acids. Germline CDR1 is SGHAT and CDR2 is FQNNGV. The V end was cut by 5 bases, the J end by 6 bases, with 13 bases between. The CDR3 region has the DNA TGTGCCAGCAGCACTAACAGGGAGAATGGCTACACCTTC. Amino acids: CASSTNRENGYTF.

The V and J genes are TRBV4-2 and TRBJ2-5; TRBD2 agrees at 8 bases. Unmatched junction bases numbered 7, after V lost 4 bases and J lost 3 bases. CDR3 length: 15 residues. Germline lookup yields CDR1 LGHNA and CDR2 YNFKEQ. CDR3 coding DNA: TGTGCCAGCAGCCCTCGCCCCGGGGGGGAAGAGACCCAGTACTTC. Translation gives CASSPRPGGEETQYF.

This chain links TRBV6-1 with TRBJ2-3; maybe TRBD1 (5 bases). The CDR3 runs to 17 residues. Trimming cost V 2 bases and J 5 bases, with 20 bases left between them. CDR1 is MNHNS and CDR2 is SASEGT in the germline V gene. CDR3 DNA sequence: TGTGCCAGCAGTGAATGGGCGACAAGGGGCGGTTTAGATACGCAGTATTTT. This gives the protein CASSEWATRGGLDTQYF.

The chain is built from TRBV7-8 and TRBJ1-6; 11 bases match TRBD1. V shed 5 bases, J shed 5 bases, and the junction held 14 bases outside the gene matches. This CDR3 is built from 19 residues. Per germline, CDR1 SGHVS and CDR2 FQNEAQ. The CDR3: CASSLLGRTGGSNNSPLHF. The CDR3 DNA reads as TGTGCCAGCAGCCTCCTAGGCAGGACAGGGGGCAGTAATAATTCACCCCTCCACTTT.

The chain employs TRBV10-3 and TRBJ1-3; the D is unclear. Germline V gene data show CDR1 as ENHRY and CDR2 as SYGVKD. Trimming left V 2 bases short and J 13 bases short, with 9 bases between. The CDR3 contains 11 residues. The CDR3 sequence is CAISEGGGIYF. The DNA for the CDR3 is TGTGCCATCAGTGAGGGCGGTGGGATATATTTT.

V is TRBV27 and J is TRBJ2-7, with no clear D. Germline loops: CDR1 MNHEY, CDR2 SMNVEV (reference sequence). V was shortened by 3 bases and J by 6 bases, with 12 bases between the two germline ends. CDR3 length: 13 residues. CDR3 nucleotides: TGTGCCAGCAGTTTCCTACCTGATCGCGAGCAGTACTTC. Encoded protein: CASSFLPDREQYF.

A few counts support this clone. The rearrangement joins TRBV5-8 to TRBJ2-7; tentatively, D is TRBD2 (6 bases). V was shortened by 1 base and J by 6 bases, with 20 bases between the two germline ends. Germline V gives CDR1 SGHTS, CDR2 YDEGEE. The CDR3 runs to 16 residues. The CDR3 nucleotides read TGTGCCAGCAGCTTGTTCGTAGGATCTGGAGGGCGCGAGCAGTACTTC. It codes for CASSLFVGSGGREQYF.

The chain links TRBV6-5 to TRBJ2-5; D is ambiguous. V lost 2 bases, J lost 3 bases, and 4 bases lay in between. CDR3 length: 12 residues. Per the germline V gene, CDR1 is MNHEY and CDR2 is SVGAGI. CDR3 DNA: TGTGCCAGCAGTTACCCCGAAGAGACCCAGTACTTC. Its translation is CASSYPEETQYF.

The CDR3 is CASRVGHVNTEAFF. CDR3 bases: TGTGCCAGCAGGGTGGGACACGTGAACACTGAAGCTTTCTTT. V is TRBV6-5 and J is TRBJ1-1, with D perhaps matching TRBD1 (6 bases). Germline V CDR1 and CDR2: MNHEY, SVGAGI. The CDR3 is 14 amino acids. V shed 6 bases and J shed 0 bases, with 11 bases lying between them.

This clone has only one observation. The V call is TRBV6-1, the J call TRBJ2-1; 13 bases align to TRBD2. The CDR3 extends over 15 amino acids. The ends lost 7 bases at V and 9 bases at J; junction bases unmatched: 9. CDR1 and CDR2 from the germline V gene are MNHNS and SASEGT. CDR3 DNA: TGTGCCAGCACCGAACTAGCGGGGGGGCCGGGTGAGCAGTTCTTC. The encoded protein is CASTELAGGPGEQFF.

This clone has only one observation. The chain combines TRBV7-6 with TRBJ1-2; D gene ambiguous. The germline CDR1 and CDR2 sequences are SGHVS and FNYEAQ. The V end lost 5 bases, the J end lost 4 bases, and 14 bases lay between the germline ends. The CDR3 covers 14 residues. The CDR3 DNA reads as TGTGCCAGCAGCGAAACGGAGGGATTCTATGGCTACACCTTC. Translating it yields CASSETEGFYGYTF. Using reference TRBV7-6 and TRBJ1-2 for the parts outside the CDR3, the full variable domain is GAGVSQSPRYKVTKRGQDVALRCDPISGHVSLYWYRQALGQGPEFLTYFNYEAQQDKSGLPNDRFSAERPEGSISTLTIQRTEQRDSAMYRCASSETEGFYGYTFGSGTRLTVV.

This clone was seen a handful of times. The rearrangement links TRBV18 to TRBJ2-7; TRBD2 matches at 11 bases. CDR1 and CDR2 from the germline V gene are KGHSH and LQKENI. The V gene end was trimmed by 3 bases and the J gene end by 1 base; junction bases not matched to a gene: 5. The CDR3 length is 16 residues. Here the CDR3 reads CASSPSLAGVSYEQYF. The CDR3 coding sequence is TGTGCCAGCTCACCGTCACTAGCGGGAGTATCCTACGAGCAGTACTTC.

This chain connects TRBV27 to TRBJ2-1, with D possibly TRBD2 on 6 matching bases. V lost 4 bases to trimming and J lost 10 bases, with 8 bases between them. CDR1 and CDR2 (germline): MNHEY, SMNVEV (reference sequence). This CDR3 is 11 amino acids long. CDR3 DNA: TGTGCCAGCAGTTATGGACTAGAGCAGTTCTTC. Protein sequence: CASSYGLEQFF.

This clone came up a few times. The genes are TRBV6-6 and TRBJ2-3; D perhaps matches TRBD2 (6 bases). The CDR3 has 15 amino acids. Per the germline V gene, CDR1 is MNHNY and CDR2 is SVGAGI (reference sequence). Trimming left V 3 bases short and J 0 bases short, with 10 bases between. CDR3 nucleotides: TGTGCCAGCAGTTATTGGCTAGCGAGCACAGATACGCAGTATTTT. This sequence encodes CASSYWLASTDTQYF.

Points on this clone: In the same sample, other DNA sequences code for this CDR3. The rearrangement uses TRBV11-1 and TRBJ2-1, with D maybe TRBD1 (7 bases). Germline CDR1 is SGHAT and CDR2 is FQDESV (reference sequence). The V end was cut by 3 bases, the J end by 2 bases, with 14 bases between. This CDR3 contains 16 residues. The CDR3 nucleotides read TGTGCCAGCAGCTTGCGGGGACAGCCTACCTACAATGAGCAGTTCTTC. Protein sequence: CASSLRGQPTYNEQFF.

V usage is TRBV28 and J usage is TRBJ2-7, with D hard to call. The CDR3 is 14 amino acids. Germline V CDR1 and CDR2: MDHEN, SYDVKM. V lost 8 bases to trimming and J lost 2 bases, with 16 bases between them. CDR3 amino acids: CASETLRRAYEQYF. The CDR3 DNA sequence: TGTGCCAGCGAAACCTTACGGAGAGCCTACGAGCAGTACTTC.